These 30 T cell receptor beta chains share one sample of origin, sequenced in a study of T-cell memory formation after mild COVID-19. TCRdb passed the 5' RACE reads through MiXCR, listing each CDR3 protein once. The data contain approximately 300,000 distinct CDR3 sequences, approximately 16% of them singletons. The sequenced material came from PBMCs or a T cell subset sorted from them (not recorded which). Receptor source: a man younger than 35 who had mild COVID-19 (a few samples of this study predate the infection). Cell type and time point are not known.

This clonotype was found many times. This chain links TRBV10-2 with TRBJ2-7; perhaps TRBD2 as D (6 bases). Germline CDR1 and CDR2: WSHSY and SAAADI. This CDR3 contains 13 residues. The V end was cut by 6 bases, the J end by 3 bases, with 12 bases between. CDR3 sequence reads: CASSPGGYYEQYF. The CDR3 DNA follows: TGCGCCAGCAGCCCCGGGGGATACTACGAGCAGTACTTC.

A few counts support this clonotype. The chain is built from TRBV6-2 or TRBV6-3 and TRBJ2-3; TRBD2 aligns across 7 bases. The CDR3 contains 14 residues. Germline V gives CDR1 MNHEY, CDR2 SVGEGT. V lost 6 bases and J lost 2; bases outside the gene matches: 5. The DNA for the CDR3 is TGTGCCAGCAGCCACCGGGGGGACACAGATACGCAGTATTTT. Translated, it gives CASSHRGDTDTQYF.

The gene calls are TRBV2 and TRBJ2-5; D may be TRBD1 or TRBD2 (5 bases each). Germline V gene data show CDR1 as SNHLY and CDR2 as FYNNEI. The CDR3 loop spans 16 amino acids. Trimming shortened V by 5 bases and J by 5 bases, and 21 bases separated the two germline ends. This CDR3 is CASSRTAGARRETQYF. CDR3 in DNA: TGTGCCAGCAGTAGGACCGCCGGGGCTAGACGGGAGACCCAGTACTTC.

This clonotype was found a few times. This chain joins TRBV7-3 and TRBJ1-1; D gene unclear. The CDR3 sequence is 16 residues long. V lost 5 bases, J lost 0 bases, and 16 bases lay in between. CDR1 and CDR2 from the germline V gene are SGHTA and FQGTGA. Here the CDR3 DNA reads TGTGCCAGCAGCCCAAGCGGGAGGAATTTGAACACTGAAGCTTTCTTT. It yields the protein CASSPSGRNLNTEAFF.

This clonotype was detected only a few times. The chain is built from TRBV11-2 and TRBJ2-2, with a possible D match to TRBD1 (6 bases). Trimming pared 7 bases from V and 7 bases from J, leaving 13 bases between. The CDR3 loop spans 13 amino acids. Looked up from germline, CDR1 is SGHAT and CDR2 is FQNNGV. As DNA, the CDR3 is TGTGCCAGCAACAGGGAGATTGGCGGGGAGCTGTTTTTT. Residues: CASNREIGGELFF.

The chain recombines TRBV7-3 with TRBJ1-6, with D maybe TRBD1 (5 bases). Germline CDR1 reads SGHTA; CDR2 reads FQGTGA. Trimming removed 5 bases from V and 5 bases from J, with 13 bases in between. CDR3 length: 15 amino acids. In DNA, the CDR3 is TGTGCCAGCAGCCGTAGCGGGGCCAATAATTCACCCCTCCACTTT. This sequence encodes CASSRSGANNSPLHF.

Only a few counts were recorded for this clonotype. The chain uses TRBV5-5 and TRBJ1-2; D is perhaps TRBD1 (6 bases). This CDR3 is 14 amino acids long. CDR1 is SGHKS and CDR2 is YYEKEE in the germline V gene (reference sequence). Trimming left V 4 bases short and J 0 bases short, with 10 bases between. The chain's CDR3 is CASSTGTSNYGYTF. The CDR3, as DNA: TGTGCCAGCAGCACCGGGACATCTAACTATGGCTACACCTTC.

This clonotype was seen at least ten times. This CDR3 is CASSYSGENEQYF. The CDR3 DNA reads TGCGCCAGCAGCTATAGCGGGGAGAACGAGCAGTACTTC. This sequence joins TRBV5-1 and TRBJ2-7; 8 nucleotides agree with TRBD2. The CDR3 covers 13 residues. Germline CDR1 reads SGHRS; CDR2 reads YFSETQ. V lost 3 bases to trimming and J lost 5 bases; unmatched junction nucleotides: 4.

In this sample, this clonotype turned up a few times. The V call is TRBV3-1, the J call TRBJ2-7; either TRBD1 or TRBD2 may fit D (6 bases each). Deletions cut 1 base from V and 4 bases from J, with 11 bases between. Germline values: CDR1 LGHDT, CDR2 YNNKEL (reference sequence). CDR3 length: 14 amino acids. The CDR3 spells CASSQVGGPYEQYF. CDR3 DNA: TGTGCCAGCAGCCAAGTCGGGGGCCCTTACGAGCAGTACTTC.

This clonotype came up many times. This chain joins TRBV7-2 and TRBJ1-2; TRBD1 agrees at 9 bases. The trim removed 3 bases at V and 7 bases at J, leaving 3 bases unmatched. The CDR3 extends over 13 amino acids. From germline, CDR1 is SGHTA and CDR2 FQGNSA. The CDR3 DNA reads as TGTGCCAGCAGCTTCGGGACAGGGTTTGGCTACACCTTC. Amino acids: CASSFGTGFGYTF.

The chain carries TRBV4-1 and TRBJ1-5; D perhaps matches TRBD1 (5 bases). CDR1 MGHRA and CDR2 YSYEKL come from the germline V gene. CDR3 length equals 15 residues. V lost 4 bases, J lost 6 bases, and 16 bases lay in between. For the CDR3, the DNA is TGCGCCAGCAGCCCAAGGGGCGGGGGAATTCAGCCCCAGCATTTT. It translates to CASSPRGGGIQPQHF.

The chain joins TRBV4-1 to TRBJ1-5; possibly TRBD1 for D (5 bases). Trimming removed 0 bases from V and 5 bases from J, with 8 bases in between. The germline V gene has CDR1 MGHRA and CDR2 YSYEKL. The CDR3 sequence is 14 residues long. CDR3 nucleotides: TGCGCCAGCAGCCAAGATTGGGGGGATCAGCCCCAGCATTTT. Translation gives CASSQDWGDQPQHF.

The chain recombines TRBV20-1 with TRBJ2-3; possible D gene TRBD2, 5 bases. V lost 7 bases and J lost 0, with 14 bases in between. Germline V gives CDR1 DFQATT, CDR2 SNEGSKA (reference sequence). This CDR3 has 14 amino acids. This CDR3 reads CSVSHPGSTDTQYF. The CDR3 DNA sequence: TGCAGTGTCAGCCACCCGGGGAGCACAGATACGCAGTATTTT.

This clonotype has at least ten counts. V gene TRBV4-1 combines with J gene TRBJ1-1, with D maybe TRBD1 (5 bases). Germline CDR1 is MGHRA and CDR2 is YSYEKL. V lost 2 bases, J lost 6 bases, and 10 bases lay in between. The CDR3 runs 13 residues. The CDR3 DNA follows: TGCGCCAGCAGCCAATTTGTGGGGGCTGAAGCTTTCTTT. It specifies CASSQFVGAEAFF.

This clonotype was observed a few times. The gene calls are TRBV18 and TRBJ1-2, with 7 bases identical to TRBD1. Germline V gene data show CDR1 as KGHSH and CDR2 as LQKENI. CDR3 length equals 15 residues. Trimming at V came to 0 bases and at J to 1 base, leaving 2 bases not matched to a gene. The CDR3 loop is CASSPPGTDNYGYTF. The CDR3 nucleotides read TGTGCCAGCTCACCACCGGGGACAGATAACTATGGCTACACCTTC.

This clonotype appeared a few times. This sequence joins TRBV11-2 and TRBJ2-5; D possibly uses TRBD1 or TRBD2 (5 bases each). With 5 bases removed from V and 1 base from J, the gap between germline ends came to 11 bases. The CDR3 loop spans 14 amino acids. Germline V CDR1 and CDR2: SGHAT, FQNNGV. The CDR3 region has the DNA TGTGCCAGCAGCCCGGGACCCGTCCAAGAGACCCAGTACTTC. Translation: CASSPGPVQETQYF.

This clonotype appeared a few times. V is TRBV12-5 and J is TRBJ2-7; D is ambiguous. CDR3 length: 19 amino acids. The germline gives CDR1 LGHNT, CDR2 FRNRAP. The V end was cut by 3 bases, the J end by 0 bases, with 24 bases between. CDR3 in amino acids: CASGFFLLEPYGSSYEQYF. CDR3 DNA sequence: TGTGCTAGTGGTTTCTTTCTCCTCGAGCCCTACGGAAGCTCCTACGAGCAGTACTTC.

The chain links TRBV6-6 to TRBJ1-5, with 10 positions matching TRBD1. Per germline, CDR1 MNHNY and CDR2 SVGAGI (reference sequence). CDR3 length equals 13 residues. V lost 6 bases to trimming and J lost 5 bases; unmatched junction nucleotides: 1. CDR3 sequence reads: CASRGQGDQPQHF. The CDR3 nucleotides are TGTGCCAGCAGAGGACAGGGGGATCAGCCCCAGCATTTT.

The V and J genes are TRBV9 and TRBJ1-6; D is undetermined. Germline lookup yields CDR1 SGDLS and CDR2 YYNGEE. The CDR3 contains 12 residues. V lost 0 bases, J lost 8 bases, and 3 bases lay in between. The CDR3 region is CASSVADSPLHF. The CDR3 nucleotides are TGTGCCAGCAGCGTAGCCGATTCACCCCTCCACTTT. Full variable domain (missing parts from reference TRBV9 and TRBJ1-6): DSGVTQTPKHLITATGQRVTLRCSPRSGDLSVYWYQQSLDQGLQFLIQYYNGEERAKGNILERFSAQQFPDLHSELNLSSLELGDSALYFCASSVADSPLHFGNGTRLTVT.

The V and J genes are TRBV5-1 and TRBJ2-3; D unresolved. V was shortened by 0 bases and J by 3 bases, with 11 bases between the two germline ends. This CDR3 is 15 amino acids long. Germline V gene data show CDR1 as SGHRS and CDR2 as YFSETQ. CDR3 nucleotide sequence: TGCGCCAGCAGCTTGGTTCAAGGTCGTACAGATACGCAGTATTTT. Translation: CASSLVQGRTDTQYF.

The chain has TRBV5-1 and TRBJ1-1; D unresolved. Trimming shortened V by 2 bases and J by 2 bases, and 7 bases separated the two germline ends. The CDR3 totals 13 residues. Germline V gene sequence: CDR1 SGHRS, CDR2 YFSETQ. CDR3 protein: CASSFRANTEAFF. CDR3 bases: TGCGCCAGCAGCTTTCGTGCTAACACTGAAGCTTTCTTT.

The chain couples TRBV7-2 to TRBJ2-5; 13 bases line up with TRBD2. The J segment lost 2 bases and the V segment lost 7 bases, leaving 4 bases of the junction unmatched. Per germline, CDR1 SGHTA and CDR2 FQGNSA. The CDR3 contains 15 residues. CDR3 in amino acids: CASTLAGGPQETQYF. In DNA form, the CDR3 reads TGTGCCAGCACACTAGCGGGGGGGCCGCAAGAGACCCAGTACTTC.

The rearrangement uses TRBV6-1 and TRBJ1-1, with D possibly being TRBD1 (6 bases). Germline CDR1 is MNHNS and CDR2 is SASEGT. This CDR3 contains 15 residues. Deletions cut 1 base from V and 7 bases from J, with 16 bases between. CDR3 sequence: CASSEVVKGGGEAFF. The CDR3 bases are TGTGCCAGCAGTGAAGTCGTCAAGGGGGGCGGTGAAGCTTTCTTT.

This clonotype appeared a few times. The chain couples TRBV6-1 to TRBJ2-7; no firm D call. Germline CDR1 and CDR2: MNHNS and SASEGT. V was trimmed by 0 bases and J by 1 base, leaving 7 bases between them. CDR3 length: 14 residues. The CDR3 reads CASSEAGGSYEQYV. DNA of the CDR3: TGTGCCAGCAGTGAAGCGGGCGGATCCTACGAGCAGTACGTC.

The gene calls are TRBV5-4 and TRBJ2-7, with 9 bases identical to TRBD1. V shed 2 bases and J 1 base; nucleotides not matched to a gene: 4. Per the germline V gene, CDR1 is SGHNT and CDR2 is YYREEE (reference sequence). The CDR3 is 15 amino acids. DNA of the CDR3: TGTGCCAGCAGCTTACAGGGGGCCCCATCCTACGAGCAGTACGTC. Translating it yields CASSLQGAPSYEQYV.

CDR3 coding DNA: TGCGCCAGCAGCATCCGGACAACCTCCTACAATGAGCAGTTCTTC. Its translation: CASSIRTTSYNEQFF. The chain has TRBV4-1 and TRBJ2-1, with D possibly being TRBD1 (5 bases). The CDR3 runs to 15 residues. V dropped 5 bases and J dropped 0 bases, with 11 bases sitting between them. Germline loops: CDR1 MGHRA, CDR2 YSYEKL.

The chain is built from TRBV4-3 and TRBJ2-7; D perhaps matches TRBD1 (5 bases). CDR1 is LGHNA, CDR2 YSLEER, per germline. Trimming took off 0 bases at V and 6 bases at J, with 12 bases between the two ends. This CDR3 is built from 14 residues. CDR3 amino acids: CASSQEARASEQYF. DNA of the CDR3: TGCGCCAGCAGCCAAGAGGCCAGGGCAAGCGAGCAGTACTTC.

In its sample, this clonotype was seen a few times. This chain links TRBV25-1 with TRBJ1-6; D is undetermined. V was shortened by 2 bases and J by 5 bases, with 7 bases between the two germline ends. In germline, CDR1 is MGHDK, CDR2 SYGVNS. The CDR3 consists of 14 residues. CDR3 in DNA: TGTGCCAGCAGTGAAGTAGACGATAATTCACCCCTCCACTTT. This gives the protein CASSEVDDNSPLHF.

This clonotype has only a few counts. The rearrangement joins TRBV18 to TRBJ1-5, with D tentatively TRBD1 (6 bases). The CDR3 has 15 amino acids. V lost 4 bases and J 0 bases, leaving 10 bases between the germline ends. The germline gives CDR1 KGHSH, CDR2 LQKENI. CDR3 sequence (DNA): TGTGCCAGCTCACTAGGACAGAATAGCAATCAGCCCCAGCATTTT. This encodes CASSLGQNSNQPQHF. Full variable domain (rest looked up from reference TRBV18 and TRBJ1-5): NAGVMQNPRHLVRRRGQEARLRCSPMKGHSHVYWYRQLPEEGLKFMVYLQKENIIDESGMPKERFSAEFPKEGPSILRIQQVVRGDSAAYFCASSLGQNSNQPQHFGDGTRLSIL.

This clonotype was counted ten times or more. The chain combines TRBV4-1 with TRBJ2-5; no clear D gene. Deletions cut 0 bases from V and 0 bases from J, with 8 bases between. The CDR3 is 15 amino acids. Germline loops: CDR1 MGHRA, CDR2 YSYEKL. The CDR3 coding sequence is TGCGCCAGCAGCCAAGATCTGAAGAACCAAGAGACCCAGTACTTC. Translation gives CASSQDLKNQETQYF.